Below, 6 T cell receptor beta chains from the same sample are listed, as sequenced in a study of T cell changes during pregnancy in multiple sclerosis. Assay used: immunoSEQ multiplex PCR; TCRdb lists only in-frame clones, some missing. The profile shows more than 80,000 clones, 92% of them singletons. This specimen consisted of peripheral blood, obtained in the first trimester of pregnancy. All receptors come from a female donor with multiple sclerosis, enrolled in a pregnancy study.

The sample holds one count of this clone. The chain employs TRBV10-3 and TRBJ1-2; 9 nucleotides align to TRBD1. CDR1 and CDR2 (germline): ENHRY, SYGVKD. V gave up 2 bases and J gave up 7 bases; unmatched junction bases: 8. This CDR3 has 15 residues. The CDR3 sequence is CAISEGGGQGLGYTF. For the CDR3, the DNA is TGTGCCATCAGTGAGGGGGGGGGACAGGGACTTGGCTACACCTTC.

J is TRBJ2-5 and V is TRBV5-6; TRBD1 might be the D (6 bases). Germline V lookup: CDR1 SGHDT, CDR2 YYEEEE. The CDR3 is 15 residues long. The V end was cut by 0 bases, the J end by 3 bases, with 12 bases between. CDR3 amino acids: CASSLALRGEETQYF. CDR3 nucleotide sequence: TGTGCCAGCAGCTTGGCCCTCAGGGGCGAAGAGACCCAGTACTTC.

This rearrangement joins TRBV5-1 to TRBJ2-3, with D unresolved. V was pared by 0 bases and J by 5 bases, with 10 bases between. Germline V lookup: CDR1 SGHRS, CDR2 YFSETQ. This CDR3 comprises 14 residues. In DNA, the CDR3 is TGCGCCAGCAGCTTGGGTCTAAATGGAGATACGCAGTATTTT. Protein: CASSLGLNGDTQYF. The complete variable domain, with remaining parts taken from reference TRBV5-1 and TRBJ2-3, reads KAGVTQTPRYLIKTRGQQVTLSCSPISGHRSVSWYQQTPGQGLQFLFEYFSETQRNKGNFPGRFSGRQFSNSRSEMNVSTLELGDSALYLCASSLGLNGDTQYFGPGTRLTVL.

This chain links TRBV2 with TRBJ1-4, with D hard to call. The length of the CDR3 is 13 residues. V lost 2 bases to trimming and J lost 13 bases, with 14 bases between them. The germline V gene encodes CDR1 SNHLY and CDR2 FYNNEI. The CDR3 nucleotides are TGTGCCAGCAGTGAAACGGGGTTGGGTGGACTGTTTTTT. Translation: CASSETGLGGLFF.

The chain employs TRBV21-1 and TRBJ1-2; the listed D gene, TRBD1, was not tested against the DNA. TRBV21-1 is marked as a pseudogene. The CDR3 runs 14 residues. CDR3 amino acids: CASSISTGRYGYTF. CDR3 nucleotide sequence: TGTGCCAGCAGCATCTCGACAGGGCGGTATGGCTACACCTTC.

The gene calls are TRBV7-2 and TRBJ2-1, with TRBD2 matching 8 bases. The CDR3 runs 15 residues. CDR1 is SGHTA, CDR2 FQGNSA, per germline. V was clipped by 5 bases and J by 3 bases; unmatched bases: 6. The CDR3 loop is CASSNGLAGYNEQFF. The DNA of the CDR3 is TGTGCCAGCAGCAACGGCCTAGCGGGCTACAATGAGCAGTTCTTC.